This T cell receptor (beta chain) was observed in a study of human thymus T cells. Germline assignment: CDR1 MDHEN and CDR2 SYDVKM. The length of the CDR3 is 15 residues. J lost 2 bases, V lost 2 bases, and 4 bases had no gene match. Sequenced by immunoSEQ multiplex PCR; TCRdb stores in-frame clones only, minus some. The repertoire includes about 60,000 clones, 94% of them detected once, and over 5% sits in the top ten. Donation was from healthy Finnish infants who were having corrective surgery that addressed congenital heart defects. An approximately 0.45-1 mL peripheral blood aliquot was taken intraoperatively from four of eight donors.

This clonotype was obtained from a boy younger than two with a congenital heart defect but otherwise immunologically healthy. The J gene is TRBJ1-2, the V gene TRBV28; 8 bases agree with TRBD1. Sequencing used blood. CDR3 loop: CASSLRTGRNYGYTF. Written as DNA, the CDR3 is TGTGCCAGCAGTTTACGGACAGGGAGGAACTATGGCTACACCTTC.